Reported below is one TCR beta chain. The data stem from a study of blood T cell repertoires in COVID-19. Looking at the study overall: The cDNA or gDNA used as material had been derived from T cells, B-cell-depleted T cells, or PBMCs.

TCRdb's copy holds only in-frame clones and misses some; the assay was immunoSEQ multiplex PCR. The table lists about 49,000 clones, around 86% of them singletons. CDR3 length equals 16 residues. CDR1 MNHNY and CDR2 SVGAGI come from the germline V gene (reference sequence). With V trimmed by 2 bases and J by 7 bases, 9 bases remained unmatched. The origin of this receptor is a man aged 40-49 years with active COVID-19. Sequencing used peripheral blood. The chain uses TRBV6-6 and TRBJ2-1, with 9 bases lining up with TRBD1. The CDR3 nucleotides read TGTGCCAGCAGTTACACCCCGGGACAGGGACATAATGAGCAGTTCTTC. This translates into CASSYTPGQGHNEQFF.